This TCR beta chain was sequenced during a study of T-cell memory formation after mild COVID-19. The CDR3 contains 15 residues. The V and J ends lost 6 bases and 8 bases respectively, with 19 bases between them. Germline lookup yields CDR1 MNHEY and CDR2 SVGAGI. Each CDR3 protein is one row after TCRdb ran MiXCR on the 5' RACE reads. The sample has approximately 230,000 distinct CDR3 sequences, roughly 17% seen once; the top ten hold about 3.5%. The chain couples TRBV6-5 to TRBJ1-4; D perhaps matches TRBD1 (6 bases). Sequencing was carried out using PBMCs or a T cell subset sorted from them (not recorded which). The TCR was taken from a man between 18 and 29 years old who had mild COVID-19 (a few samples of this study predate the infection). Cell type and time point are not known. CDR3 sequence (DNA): TGTGCCAGCAGCCGGTGGAGGCAGGGGAGAGAAAAACTGTTTTTT. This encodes CASSRWRQGREKLFF.